Included here is one T cell receptor (beta chain) sequence, with context. This clonotype has just a few counts. The antigen it binds to is not known. No much larger clone is present one base from it, and per-base qualities are unavailable. Taken from cysteine to phenylalanine, the CDR3 has 15 residues. This entry keeps only the CDR3 DNA: 45 bases, framed from base 1. CDR1 and CDR2 are drawn from the germline V gene: SGHTA, FQGNSA. V and J lose 3 bases and 5 bases, and a span of 17 bases separates them. Libraries were prepared through 5' RACE. Sequenced on an Illumina MiSeq. Through fastp at Q25 and MiXCR, TCRdb rebuilt clones from the public reads, retaining in-frame beta chains. Identical CDR3 protein sequences are pooled into one entry, listed with their most common genes and DNA. This sample holds about 96,000 distinct CDR3 sequences; 17% were observed only once. The ten largest clones represent 6.2% of the sample.

This sample is part of a study of T cells of healthy individuals (dated by TCRdb to the late 2010s). This sequence uses TRBV7-2 and TRBJ2-7, and TRBD1 may be the D gene, going by 6 matching bases. This sequence was found in a human donor in good health. The CDR3 region reads CASSFDSTGSHEQYF. The DNA is TGTGCCAGCAGCTTCGACTCGACAGGTTCCCACGAGCAGTACTTC.